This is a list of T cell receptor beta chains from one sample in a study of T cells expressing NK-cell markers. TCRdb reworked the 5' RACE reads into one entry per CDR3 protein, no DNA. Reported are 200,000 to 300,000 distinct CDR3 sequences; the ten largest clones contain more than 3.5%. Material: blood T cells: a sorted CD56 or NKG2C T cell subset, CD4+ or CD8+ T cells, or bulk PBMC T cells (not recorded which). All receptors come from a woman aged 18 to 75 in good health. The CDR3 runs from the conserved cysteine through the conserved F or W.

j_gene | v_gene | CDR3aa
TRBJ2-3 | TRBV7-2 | CASSFNPGAGADTQYF
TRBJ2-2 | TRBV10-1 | CASWEGTGELFF
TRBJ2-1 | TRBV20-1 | CSARRLVPYNEQFF
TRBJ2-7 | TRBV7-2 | CASSLARPELSYEQYF
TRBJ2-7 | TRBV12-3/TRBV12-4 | CASSFGYEQYF
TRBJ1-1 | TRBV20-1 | CSATRGDTEAFF
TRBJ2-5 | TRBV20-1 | CSSGQQETQYF
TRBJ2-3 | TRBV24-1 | CATSELNTYTQYF
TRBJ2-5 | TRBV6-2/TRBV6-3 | CASRRTSDETQYF
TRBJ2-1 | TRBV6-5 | CASSYRAQLNEQFF
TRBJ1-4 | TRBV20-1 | CSARDPRGQEEKLFF
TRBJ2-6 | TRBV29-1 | CSVGGVSSGANVLTF
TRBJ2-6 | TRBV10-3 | CAISLGEANVLTF
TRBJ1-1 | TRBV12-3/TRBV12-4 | CASSPRDRGAFF
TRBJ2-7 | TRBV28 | CASSPPGSFNEQYF
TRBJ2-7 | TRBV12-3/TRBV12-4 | CASSLAGGRYEQYF
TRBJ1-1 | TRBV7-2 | CASSIAPGGQGARGAFF
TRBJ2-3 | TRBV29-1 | CSAASGCGDTQYF
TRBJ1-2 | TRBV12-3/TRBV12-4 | CASSLRRQRYTF
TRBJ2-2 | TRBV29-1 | CSVVLAGGNTGELFF
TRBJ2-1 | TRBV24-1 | CATSDLGAGSYNEQLF
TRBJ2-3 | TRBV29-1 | CSVDESTDTQYF
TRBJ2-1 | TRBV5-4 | CASSLRGTPYNEQFF
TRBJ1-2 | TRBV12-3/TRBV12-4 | CASTPTKRKGGGYTF
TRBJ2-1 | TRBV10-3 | CAISESKGPAGANEQFF
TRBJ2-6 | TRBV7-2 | CASSFPVGANVLTF
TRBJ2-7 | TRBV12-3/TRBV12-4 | CASSFTSGAYYEQYF